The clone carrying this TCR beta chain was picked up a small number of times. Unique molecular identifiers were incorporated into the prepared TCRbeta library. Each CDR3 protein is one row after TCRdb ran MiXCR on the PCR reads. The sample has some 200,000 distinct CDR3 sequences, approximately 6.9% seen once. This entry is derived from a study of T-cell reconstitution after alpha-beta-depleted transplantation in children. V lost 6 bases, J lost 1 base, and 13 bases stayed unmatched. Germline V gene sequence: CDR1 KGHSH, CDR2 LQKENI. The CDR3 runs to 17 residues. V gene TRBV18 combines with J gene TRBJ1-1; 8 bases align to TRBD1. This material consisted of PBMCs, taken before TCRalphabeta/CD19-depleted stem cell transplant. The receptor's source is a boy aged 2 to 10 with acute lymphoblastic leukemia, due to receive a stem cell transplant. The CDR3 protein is CASSPKTGGGRNTEAFF. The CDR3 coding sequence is TGTGCCAGCTCGCCAAAAACAGGGGGAGGAAGGAACACTGAAGCTTTCTTT. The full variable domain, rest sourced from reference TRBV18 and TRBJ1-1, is NAGVMQNPRHLVRRRGQEARLRCSPMKGHSHVYWYRQLPEEGLKFMVYLQKENIIDESGMPKERFSAEFPKEGPSILRIQQVVRGDSAAYFCASSPKTGGGRNTEAFFGQGTRLTVV.